Listed below are T cell receptor beta chains from one sample, sequenced in a study of graft-versus-host responses after intestinal transplantation. Assay: immunoSEQ multiplex PCR; the TCRdb copy retains only in-frame clones and omits some. The profile shows 25,000 to 30,000 clones, 70% to 90% of them singletons. The specimen comprised PBMCs, sampled around 61 weeks after intestinal transplantation. All receptors derive from a human patient who received an intestinal transplant, so some T cells may come from the graft donor. Both conserved end residues are part of each CDR3. Clone size, where shown, is once, few, many, or a class for clones that have expanded.

>TRBV7-9|-|TRBJ2-7
CASSPGGQGGEQYF
>TRBV5-1|few|TRBJ1-2
CASSPDRGLEGYTF
>TRBV5-1|-|TRBJ2-7
CASRPTSRNEQYF
>TRBV5-1|-|TRBJ2-2
CASSSSTSSGELFF
>TRBV5-1|-|TRBJ1-1
CASSLAYSGDTEAFF
>TRBV7-9|-|TRBJ2-1
CASSLEVTSGRTNEQFF
>TRBV9|-|TRBJ2-7
CASSHEGREIYYEQYF
>TRBV28|-|TRBJ2-1
CATTQGLTSGEQFF
>TRBV7-9|-|TRBJ1-4
CASSLTGTATNEKLFF
>TRBV5-8|-|TRBJ2-5
CASSLRDRGGETQYF
>TRBV5-1|few|TRBJ2-7
CASSLPTTGGEQYF
>TRBV5-6|once|TRBJ1-1
CASSLKGNLNTEAFF
>TRBV10-2|-|TRBJ2-3
CASSELGLAGDTDTQYF
>TRBV6-1|once|TRBJ2-5
CASRSGTSGGLQYF
>TRBV30|-|TRBJ1-1
CAWTTQPNTEAFF
>TRBV2|once|TRBJ2-7
CASNTAYEQYF
>TRBV2|-|TRBJ1-2
CASSHNYGYTF
>TRBV19|-|TRBJ1-5
CASSTPEGLDNQPQHF
>TRBV18|-|TRBJ1-6
CASSPQDSNSPLHF
>TRBV2|-|TRBJ1-2
CASSASANYGYTF
>TRBV7-9|-|TRBJ1-4
CASSFRRSHREKLFF
>TRBV4-3|-|TRBJ2-7
CASSQDHGSGYEQYF
>TRBV7-9|-|TRBJ1-2
CASGTAIYGYTF
>TRBV4-1|few|TRBJ1-5
CASSQGVQQPQHF
>TRBV6-5|once|TRBJ2-5
CASPSGDGTQYF
>TRBV2|-|TRBJ1-1
CASSESQGGHEAFF
>TRBV4-3|-|TRBJ2-1
CASSQRTGGNYNEQFF
>TRBV5-5|-|TRBJ2-1
CASSLRPRDNEQFF
>TRBV19|few|TRBJ1-2
CASSMGWTYTF
>TRBV6-5|-|TRBJ2-3
CASSGNSRVDTQYF
>TRBV28|-|TRBJ1-4
CASSGGEKLFF
>TRBV5-1|-|TRBJ2-1
CASSSVSVSSYNEQFF
>TRBV30|few|TRBJ1-2
CAWTENYGYTF
>TRBV7-3|-|TRBJ2-7
CASSLAASFDEQYF
>TRBV18|-|TRBJ2-7
CASSPNELSEQYF
>TRBV10-3|-|TRBJ2-7
CAISGSSGAYEQYF
>TRBV30|-|TRBJ1-1
CARSVGSLMNTGAFF
>TRBV19|-|TRBJ2-5
CASSLGLARQETQYF
>TRBV6-5|few|TRBJ1-1
CASSYSGGMNTEAFF
>TRBV4-1|-|TRBJ1-4
CASSQVTGVRNNEKLFF
>TRBV4-1|-|TRBJ2-5
CASSRDRVYGEQYF
>TRBV5-1|-|TRBJ1-1
CASSLLGDTEAFF
>TRBV11-2|-|TRBJ1-2
CASSLDGRTYYGYTF